A single T cell receptor (beta chain) is shown here with its context. Antigen specificity is unknown. This record belongs to a study of cytomegalovirus exposure and HLA in healthy donors. Turning to the study itself: Around 81% of 350 to 400 genotyped donors fell in the Caucasian-associated ancestry cluster. Study results and limitations: Excluded: some indistinguishable V segments such as TRBV6-2 and TRBV6-3. A later analysis linked around 15,000 TCR beta sequences to HLA alleles at 0.05 false discovery rate.

This PCR relied on a set of 60 Vbeta primers and 13 Jbeta primers. Sequencing was performed with immunoSEQ multiplex PCR; in TCRdb, only in-frame clones are kept and a portion is missing. The sample lists tens of thousands of clones, 55% to 85% occurring once. Trimming at V came to 7 bases and at J to 3 bases, leaving 2 bases not matched to a gene. The CDR3 sequence is 14 residues long. Germline CDR1 is SGHAT and CDR2 is FQDESV (reference sequence). The J gene is TRBJ2-3, the V gene TRBV11-1, with 12 nucleotides matching TRBD2. The TCR originated in a man aged 40-55 years in good health and CMV-seropositive. What was sequenced was PBMCs. CDR3 amino acids: CASTGTSGTDTQYF. The CDR3 nucleotides are TGTGCCAGCACCGGGACTAGCGGGACAGATACGCAGTATTTT.